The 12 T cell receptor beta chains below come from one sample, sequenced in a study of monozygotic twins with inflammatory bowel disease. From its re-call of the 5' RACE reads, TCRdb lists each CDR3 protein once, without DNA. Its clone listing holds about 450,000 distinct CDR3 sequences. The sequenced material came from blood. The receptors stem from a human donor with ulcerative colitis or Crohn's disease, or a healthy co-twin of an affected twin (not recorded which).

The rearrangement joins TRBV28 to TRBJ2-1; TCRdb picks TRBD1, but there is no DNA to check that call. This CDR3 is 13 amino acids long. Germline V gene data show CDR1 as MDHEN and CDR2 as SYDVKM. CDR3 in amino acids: CASSPDVIGEQFF.

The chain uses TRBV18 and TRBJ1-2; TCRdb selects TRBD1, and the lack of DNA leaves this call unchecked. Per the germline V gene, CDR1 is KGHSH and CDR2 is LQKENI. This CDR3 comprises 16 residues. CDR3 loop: CASSPYGTGQGNGYTF.

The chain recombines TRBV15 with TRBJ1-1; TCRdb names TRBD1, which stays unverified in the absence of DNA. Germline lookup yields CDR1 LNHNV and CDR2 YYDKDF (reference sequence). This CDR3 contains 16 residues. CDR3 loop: CATSRERGPGNTEAFF.

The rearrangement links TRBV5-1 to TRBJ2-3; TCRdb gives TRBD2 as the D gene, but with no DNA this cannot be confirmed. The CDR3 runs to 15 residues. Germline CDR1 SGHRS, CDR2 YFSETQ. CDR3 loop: CASSLEVGQTDTQYF.

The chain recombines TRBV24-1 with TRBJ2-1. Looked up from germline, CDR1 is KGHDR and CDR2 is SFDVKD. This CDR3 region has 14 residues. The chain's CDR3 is CATSDLPPYNEQFF.

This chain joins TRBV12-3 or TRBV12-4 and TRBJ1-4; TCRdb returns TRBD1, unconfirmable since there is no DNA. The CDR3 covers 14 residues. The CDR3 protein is CASSLGGGSEKLFF.

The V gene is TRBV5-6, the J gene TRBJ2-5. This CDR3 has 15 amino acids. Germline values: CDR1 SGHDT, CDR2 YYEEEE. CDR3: CASSLASPTQETQYF. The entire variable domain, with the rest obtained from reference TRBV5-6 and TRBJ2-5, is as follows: DAGVTQSPTHLIKTRGQQVTLRCSPKSGHDTVSWYQQALGQGPQFIFQYYEEEERQRGNFPDRFSGHQFPNYSSELNVNALLLGDSALYLCASSLASPTQETQYFGPGTRLLVL.

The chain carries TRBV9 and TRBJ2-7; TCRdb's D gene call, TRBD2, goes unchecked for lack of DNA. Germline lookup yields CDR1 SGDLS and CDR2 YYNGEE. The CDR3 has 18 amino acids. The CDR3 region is CASSVGGTSGRANYEQYF.

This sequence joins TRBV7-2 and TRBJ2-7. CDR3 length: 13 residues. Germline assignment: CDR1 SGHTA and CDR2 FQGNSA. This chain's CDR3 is CASSLVEVYEQYF.

CDR3: CASSDWWVNTEAFF. The genes are TRBV6-1 and TRBJ1-1. CDR1 and CDR2 from the germline V gene are MNHNS and SASEGT. The CDR3 totals 14 residues.

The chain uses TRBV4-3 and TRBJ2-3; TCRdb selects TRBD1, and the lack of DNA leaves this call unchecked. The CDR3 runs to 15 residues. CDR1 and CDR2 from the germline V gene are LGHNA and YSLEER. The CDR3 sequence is CASSQDSGSTDTQYF.

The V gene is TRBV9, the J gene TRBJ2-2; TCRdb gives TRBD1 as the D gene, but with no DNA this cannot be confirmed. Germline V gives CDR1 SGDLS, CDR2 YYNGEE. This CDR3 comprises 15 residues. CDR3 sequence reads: CASSGGQINTGELFF.